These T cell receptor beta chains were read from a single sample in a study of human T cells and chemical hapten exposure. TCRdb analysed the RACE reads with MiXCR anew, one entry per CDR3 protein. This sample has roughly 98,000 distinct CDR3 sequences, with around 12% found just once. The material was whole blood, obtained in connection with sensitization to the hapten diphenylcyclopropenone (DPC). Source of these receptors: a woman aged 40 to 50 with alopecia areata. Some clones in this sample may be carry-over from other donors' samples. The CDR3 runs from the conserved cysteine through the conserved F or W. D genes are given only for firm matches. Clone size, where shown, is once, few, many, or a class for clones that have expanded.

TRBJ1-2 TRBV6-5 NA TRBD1 CASSPTGQGYYGYTF TGTGCCAGCAGCCCAACCGGACAGGGATACTATGGCTACACCTTC
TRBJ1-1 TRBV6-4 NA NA CASSAFRMNTEAFF TGTGCCAGCAGTGCCTTCAGGATGAACACTGAAGCTTTCTTT
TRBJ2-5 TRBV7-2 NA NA CASSLASPQETQYF TGTGCCAGCAGCTTAGCGTCGCCACAAGAGACCCAGTACTTC
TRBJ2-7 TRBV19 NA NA CASSILGPGAIYEQYF TGTGCCAGTAGTATTCTGGGCCCTGGGGCAATCTACGAGCAGTACTTC
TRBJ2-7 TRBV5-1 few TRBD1 CASRNRDRPYEQYF TGCGCCAGCAGGAACCGGGACAGACCTTACGAGCAGTACTTC
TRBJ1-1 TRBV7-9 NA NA CASSLRGAQGTEAFF TGTGCCAGCAGCTTACGGGGGGCGCAGGGCACTGAAGCTTTCTTT
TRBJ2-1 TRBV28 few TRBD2 CASSSNGRGFKGDEQFF TGTGCCAGCAGTTCCAACGGGAGGGGGTTTAAAGGGGATGAGCAGTTCTTC
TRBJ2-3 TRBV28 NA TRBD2 CASSAWTSGNRGTQYF TGTGCCAGCAGTGCCTGGACTAGCGGGAATCGAGGGACGCAGTATTTT
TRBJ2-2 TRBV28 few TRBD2 CASSPLWTSESTGELFF TGTGCCAGCAGTCCGCTATGGACTAGCGAGAGCACCGGGGAGCTGTTTTTT
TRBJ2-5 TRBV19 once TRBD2 CASRLGGRETQYF TGTGCCAGTCGCCTCGGCGGGAGGGAGACCCAGTACTTC
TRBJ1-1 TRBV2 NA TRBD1 CASNRDRGQTEAFF TGTGCCAGCAACCGGGACAGGGGGCAGACTGAAGCTTTCTTT
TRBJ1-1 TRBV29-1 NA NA CSVGGWAYSAGTEAFF TGCAGCGTGGGGGGCTGGGCATACTCTGCGGGGACTGAAGCTTTCTTT
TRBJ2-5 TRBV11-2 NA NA CASSLNSEGETQYF TGTGCCAGCAGCTTGAACTCGGAGGGAGAGACCCAGTACTTC
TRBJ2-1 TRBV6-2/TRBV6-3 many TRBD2 CASSSLAGGLGNEQFF TGTGCCAGCAGTTCCCTAGCGGGAGGTTTGGGGAATGAGCAGTTCTTC
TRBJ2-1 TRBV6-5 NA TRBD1 CASSNAGQGYNEQFF TGTGCCAGCAGTAACGCGGGACAGGGGTACAATGAGCAGTTCTTC
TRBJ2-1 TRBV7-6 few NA CASSLVQGGREQFF TGTGCCAGCAGCTTAGTTCAAGGGGGACGTGAGCAGTTCTTC
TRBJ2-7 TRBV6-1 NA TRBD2 CASSEGLVGLAGVEQYF TGTGCCAGCAGTGAAGGACTTGTGGGACTAGCGGGTGTCGAGCAGTACTTC
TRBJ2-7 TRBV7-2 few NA CASSSGGGNQIYEQYF TGTGCCAGCAGCTCCGGAGGAGGGAATCAAATATACGAGCAGTACTTC
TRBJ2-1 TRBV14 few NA CASSQEWDFSSYNEQFF TGTGCCAGCAGCCAAGAGTGGGACTTCAGCTCCTACAATGAGCAGTTCTTC
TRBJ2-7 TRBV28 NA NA CASSLNLGLSSYEQYF TGTGCCAGCAGTTTAAATTTGGGACTGAGCTCCTACGAGCAGTACTTC
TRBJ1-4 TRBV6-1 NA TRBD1 CASSAGTGLLFF TGTGCCAGCAGTGCGGGGACAGGGTTGCTGTTTTTT
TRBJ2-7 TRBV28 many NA CAIQTGTTYEQYF TGTGCCATACAAACAGGAACCACCTACGAGCAGTACTTC
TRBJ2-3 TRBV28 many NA CASRPSGGTQYF TGTGCCAGCAGACCCTCCGGGGGTACGCAGTATTTT
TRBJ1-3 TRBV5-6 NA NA CASSLAGHVSGNTIYF TGTGCCAGCAGCTTGGCGGGACACGTCTCTGGAAACACCATATATTTT
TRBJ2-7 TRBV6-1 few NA CASDRSYEQYF TGTGCCAGCGACCGGTCTTACGAGCAGTACTTC
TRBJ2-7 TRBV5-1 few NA CASSLAEWAGVPYEQYF TGCGCCAGCAGCTTGGCCGAATGGGCAGGGGTACCCTACGAGCAGTACTTC
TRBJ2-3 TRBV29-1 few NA CSALGGASDTQYF TGCAGCGCCCTAGGGGGAGCGTCAGATACGCAGTATTTT
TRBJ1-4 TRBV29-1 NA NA CSVFVVPNEKLFF TGCAGCGTTTTTGTAGTTCCGAATGAAAAACTGTTTTTT
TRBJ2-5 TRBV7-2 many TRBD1 CASSFRTGQETQYF TGTGCCAGCAGTTTTAGGACAGGTCAAGAGACCCAGTACTTC
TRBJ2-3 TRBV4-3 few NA CASSQDYGGTDTQYF TGCGCCAGCAGCCAAGATTACGGGGGCACAGATACGCAGTATTTT
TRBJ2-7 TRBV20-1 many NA CSARGPARGTGAQYF TGCAGTGCTAGAGGCCCGGCGCGCGGGACTGGTGCGCAGTACTTC
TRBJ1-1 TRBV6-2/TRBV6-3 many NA CASTYTRLNTEAFF TGTGCCAGCACTTATACACGACTGAACACTGAAGCTTTCTTT
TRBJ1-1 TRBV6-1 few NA CASSVVNTEAFF TGTGCCAGCAGTGTCGTCAACACTGAAGCTTTCTTT
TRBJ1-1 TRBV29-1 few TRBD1 CSAEGFTGGRVAFF TGCAGCGCCGAGGGATTCACAGGGGGTAGGGTAGCTTTCTTT
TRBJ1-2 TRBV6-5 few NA CASGGGYYGYTF TGTGCCAGCGGAGGGGGTTACTATGGCTACACCTTC
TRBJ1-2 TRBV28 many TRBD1 CASSEGQEHGYTF TGTGCCAGCAGTGAAGGACAGGAACATGGCTACACCTTC
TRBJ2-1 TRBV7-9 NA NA CASSPTSYNEQFF TGTGCCAGCAGCCCGACCTCCTACAATGAGCAGTTCTTC
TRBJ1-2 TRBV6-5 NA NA CASKRRSDTTNNYGYTF TGTGCCAGCAAGAGACGATCGGACACGACCAACAACTATGGCTACACCTTC
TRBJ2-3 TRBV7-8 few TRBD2 CASSGFLGLAGPSTDTQYF TGTGCCAGCAGCGGCTTTCTGGGACTAGCGGGTCCTAGCACAGATACGCAGTATTTT
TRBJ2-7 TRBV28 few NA CASTPPGSTYEQYF TGTGCCAGCACTCCGCCAGGGTCTACCTACGAGCAGTACTTC
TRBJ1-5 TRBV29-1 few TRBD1 CSVAGQGVKGPQHF TGCAGCGTTGCGGGACAGGGGGTCAAAGGGCCCCAGCATTTT
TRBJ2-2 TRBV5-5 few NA CASTYLALNTGELFF TGTGCCAGCACTTACTTGGCCCTCAACACCGGGGAGCTGTTTTTT
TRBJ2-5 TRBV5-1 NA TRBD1 CASSDPQGAETQYF TGCGCCAGCAGCGACCCCCAGGGGGCAGAGACCCAGTACTTC
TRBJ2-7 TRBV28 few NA CAVQGRAEEQYF TGTGCCGTCCAGGGTCGGGCAGAAGAGCAGTACTTC
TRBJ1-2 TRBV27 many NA CASSQRGYGYTF TGTGCCAGCAGTCAAAGGGGCTATGGCTACACCTTC
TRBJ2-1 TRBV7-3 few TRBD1 CASSLGQVHYNEQFF TGTGCCAGCAGCTTAGGACAGGTCCACTACAATGAGCAGTTCTTC
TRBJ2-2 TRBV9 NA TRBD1 CASSAPSGQGISGAGELFF TGTGCCAGCAGCGCACCCTCAGGACAGGGGATTTCGGGCGCCGGGGAGCTGTTTTTT
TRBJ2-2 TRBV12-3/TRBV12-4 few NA CASSPLLFTGELFF TGTGCCAGCAGTCCTTTACTCTTCACCGGGGAGCTGTTTTTT
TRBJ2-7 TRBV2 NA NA CASGAGPYEQYF TGTGCCAGCGGGGCAGGCCCCTACGAGCAGTACTTC
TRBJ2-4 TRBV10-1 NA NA CASSEMGHIQYF TGCGCCAGCAGTGAGATGGGGCACATTCAGTACTTC
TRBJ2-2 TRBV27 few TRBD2 CASSTASGVAGTGELFF TGTGCCAGCAGTACAGCTAGCGGGGTCGCAGGCACCGGGGAGCTGTTTTTT
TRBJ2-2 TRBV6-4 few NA CASSRLANTGELFF TGTGCCAGCAGTCGACTAGCGAACACCGGGGAGCTGTTTTTT
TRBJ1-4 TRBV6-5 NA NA CASSYPPGGGNEKLFF TGTGCCAGCAGTTACCCTCCGGGAGGCGGGAATGAAAAACTGTTTTTT
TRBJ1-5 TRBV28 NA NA CASSLTSPYSNQPQHF TGTGCCAGCAGTTTAACCAGCCCTTATAGCAATCAGCCCCAGCATTTT